Below are 4 T cell receptor beta chains sequenced from a single sample in a study of blood T cell repertoires in COVID-19. Generated by immunoSEQ multiplex PCR, the TCRdb table keeps only in-frame clones and is missing some. The table lists under 70,000 clones, less than 85% of them singletons, with roughly 18% in the top ten. The sample taken for sequencing was peripheral blood. The receptors originated from a man in his sixties with acute or convalescent COVID-19.

This rearrangement joins TRBV7-3 to TRBJ2-1, with a possible D match to TRBD2 (6 bases). The length of the CDR3 is 15 residues. V dropped 4 bases and J dropped 9 bases, with 19 bases sitting between them. The germline gives CDR1 SGHTA, CDR2 FQGTGA. The CDR3 loop is CASSWTGVPNSEQFF. CDR3 coding DNA: TGTGCCAGCAGCTGGACGGGAGTCCCCAATTCTGAGCAGTTCTTC. Looking up the rest from reference TRBV7-3 and TRBJ2-1 gives the full variable domain: GAGVSQTPSNKVTEKGKYVELRCDPISGHTALYWYRQSLGQGPEFLIYFQGTGAADDSGLPNDRFFAVRPEGSVSTLKIQRTERGDSAVYLCASSWTGVPNSEQFFGPGTRLTVL.

The rearrangement links TRBV19 to TRBJ2-2; weak D call: TRBD2 (5 bases). The V end lost 2 bases, the J end lost 0 bases, and 10 bases lay between the germline ends. The CDR3 consists of 16 residues. Per germline, CDR1 LNHDA and CDR2 SQIVND (reference sequence). CDR3 DNA: TGTGCCAGTAGTATATATTGGACTGCGAACACCGGGGAGCTGTTTTTT. Residues: CASSIYWTANTGELFF.

The gene calls are TRBV19 and TRBJ1-1; D remains unclear. Germline lookup yields CDR1 LNHDA and CDR2 SQIVND (reference sequence). The V and J ends lost 8 bases and 5 bases respectively, with 15 bases between them. CDR3 length equals 13 residues. CDR3 residues: CASQRREWTEAFF. The DNA for the CDR3 is TGTGCCAGTCAACGCCGGGAGTGGACTGAAGCTTTCTTT. Drawing the rest from reference TRBV19 and TRBJ1-1, the complete variable domain is DGGITQSPKYLFRKEGQNVTLSCEQNLNHDAMYWYRQDPGQGLRLIYYSQIVNDFQKGDIAEGYSVSREKKESFPLTVTSAQKNPTAFYLCASQRREWTEAFFGQGTRLTVV.

The chain has TRBV2 and TRBJ2-7; 8 nucleotides match TRBD2. Per the germline V gene, CDR1 is SNHLY and CDR2 is FYNNEI. The CDR3 length is 13 residues. In DNA, the CDR3 is TGTGGCATGGGGAAGCGGGAGTCCTACGAGCAGTACTTC. It yields the protein CGMGKRESYEQYF.